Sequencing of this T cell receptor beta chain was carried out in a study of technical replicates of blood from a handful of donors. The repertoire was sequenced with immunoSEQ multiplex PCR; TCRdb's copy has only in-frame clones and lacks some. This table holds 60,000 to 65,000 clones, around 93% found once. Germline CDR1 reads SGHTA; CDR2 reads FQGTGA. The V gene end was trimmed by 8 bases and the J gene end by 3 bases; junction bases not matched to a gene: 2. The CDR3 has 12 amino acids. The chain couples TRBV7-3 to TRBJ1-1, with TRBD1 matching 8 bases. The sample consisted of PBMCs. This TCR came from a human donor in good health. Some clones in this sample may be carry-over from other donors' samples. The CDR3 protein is CASQGAHTEAFF. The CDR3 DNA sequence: TGTGCCAGCCAGGGGGCACACACTGAAGCTTTCTTT.